This is a list of T cell receptor beta chains from one sample in a study of T cells after yellow fever vaccination. TCRdb called the 5' RACE reads again in MiXCR, with one record for every CDR3 protein. The sample has 300,000 to 450,000 distinct CDR3 sequences; 6.2% are singletons. The sequenced sample was PBMCs, obtained 5 days after the yellow fever booster vaccination. Every receptor here comes from a man between 25 and 39 years old who received the YFV17D yellow fever vaccine. The CDR3 runs from the conserved cysteine through the conserved F or W. Each record gives: clone size, D gene, J gene, V gene, CDR3 protein, CDR3 DNA. The D gene is left open where the match is weak. The size entry is marked missing in some rows and otherwise reads once, few, many or a size class.

. . TRBJ2-6 TRBV7-9 CASSFSAGANVLTF TGTGCCAGCAGCTTTAGTGCTGGGGCCAACGTCCTGACTTTC
many TRBD2 TRBJ2-7 TRBV15 CATSITSGYEQYF TGTGCCACCAGCATTACTAGCGGCTACGAGCAGTACTTC
. TRBD2 TRBJ2-2 TRBV11-2 CASSPQAAGVTGELFF TGTGCCAGCAGCCCTCAGGCAGCGGGAGTCACCGGGGAGCTGTTTTTT
many . TRBJ2-1 TRBV2 CASNVGRLPEQFF TGTGCCAGCAACGTAGGGAGACTTCCTGAGCAGTTCTTC
many . TRBJ1-5 TRBV11-2 CASSFGAGLRGNQPQHF TGTGCCAGCAGCTTCGGAGCAGGGCTTAGGGGCAATCAGCCCCAGCATTTT
. . TRBJ2-7 TRBV3-1 CASSQGGRRYF TGTGCCAGCAGCCAAGGCGGACGTCGGTACTTC
. TRBD2 TRBJ2-3 TRBV7-8 CASSLMAGVRDTQYF TGTGCCAGCAGCTTAATGGCGGGAGTTAGGGATACGCAGTATTTT
many . TRBJ1-2 TRBV30 CAWTQGPGYGYTF TGTGCCTGGACCCAGGGGCCTGGCTATGGCTACACCTTC
few TRBD2 TRBJ2-7 TRBV28 CASSLGGWGLVVYEQYF TGTGCCAGCAGTTTAGGGGGCTGGGGACTAGTAGTCTACGAGCAGTACTTC
many . TRBJ2-5 TRBV10-3 CAISPQGNSGETQYF TGTGCCATCAGCCCCCAGGGGAATTCGGGCGAGACCCAGTACTTC
many . TRBJ2-3 TRBV7-9 CASSLGARDTQYF TGTGCCAGCAGCTTAGGGGCCCGGGATACGCAGTATTTT
many . TRBJ2-7 TRBV3-1 CASSRQVDYEQYF TGTGCCAGCAGCCGGCAGGTCGATTACGAGCAGTACTTC
few TRBD1 TRBJ2-7 TRBV15 CATSIGHRDRAYEQYF TGTGCCACCAGCATAGGACATCGGGACAGGGCCTACGAGCAGTACTTC
few TRBD1 TRBJ1-1 TRBV20-1 CSAVGQGGLPEAFF TGCAGTGCAGTAGGACAGGGAGGCTTACCTGAAGCTTTCTTT
many TRBD2 TRBJ2-1 TRBV12-3/TRBV12-4 CASSTLPLAGNEQFF TGTGCCAGCAGTACCCTTCCGCTAGCGGGAAACGAGCAGTTCTTC
many . TRBJ1-3 TRBV4-3 CASSQEPAGFGNTIYF TGCGCCAGCAGCCAAGAACCTGCCGGATTTGGAAACACCATATATTTT
many TRBD1 TRBJ1-1 TRBV5-1 CASSLAGQAMNTEAFF TGCGCCAGCAGCTTAGCTGGACAGGCGATGAACACTGAAGCTTTCTTT
. . TRBJ2-6 TRBV29-1 CSVESQVESGANVLTF TGCAGCGTTGAGTCCCAGGTCGAGTCTGGGGCCAACGTCCTGACTTTC
many . TRBJ2-2 TRBV11-2 CASSLRFANTGELFF TGTGCCAGCAGCTTACGGTTCGCGAACACCGGGGAGCTGTTTTTT
few TRBD2 TRBJ2-7 TRBV6-5 CASSYSLAGVVGEQYF TGTGCCAGCAGTTACTCCTTAGCGGGAGTCGTAGGGGAGCAGTACTTC